A selection of T cell receptor beta chains follows, all from one sample in a study of shared clonotypes between healthy human individuals. Some clones are missing from TCRdb's copy, which holds only in-frame ones; the method was immunoSEQ multiplex PCR. The repertoire includes fewer than 1.8 million clones, about 98.5% of them detected once, and about 0.35% sits in the top ten. Sequenced input: naive CD4+ T cells sorted from blood. The receptors here all came from a man aged 25 to 40 in good health. Both conserved end residues are part of each CDR3. Fields, in order: V gene, J gene, D gene, clone size, CDR3 protein, CDR3 DNA. A D gene is named only where the DNA matches it firmly. Clone size is given for some rows only: seen once, a few or many times, or a class if the clone is expanded.

V: TRBV9
J: TRBJ2-5
D: TRBD2
size: .
CDR3: CASSVFGLAGGSSETQYF
DNA: TGTGCCAGCAGCGTATTCGGGCTAGCGGGAGGATCCTCCGAGACCCAGTACTTC

V: TRBV5-1
J: TRBJ2-2
D: .
size: .
CDR3: CASSLDRNTGELFF
DNA: TGCGCCAGCAGCTTGGATCGGAACACCGGGGAGCTGTTTTTT

V: TRBV6-5
J: TRBJ1-1
D: .
size: .
CDR3: CASSYSTGIEAFF
DNA: TGTGCCAGCAGTTACTCTACAGGGATTGAAGCTTTCTTT

V: TRBV7-6
J: TRBJ2-5
D: .
size: .
CDR3: CASSLDRELGETQYF
DNA: TGTGCCAGCAGCTTAGACAGGGAGCTTGGAGAGACCCAGTACTTC

V: TRBV28
J: TRBJ2-7
D: .
size: .
CDR3: CASSLVGSSYEQYF
DNA: TGTGCCAGCAGTTTAGTCGGGAGCTCCTACGAGCAGTACTTC

V: TRBV5-4
J: TRBJ2-7
D: TRBD2
size: .
CDR3: CASSLGLAGAYEQYF
DNA: TGTGCCAGCAGCTTGGGGCTAGCGGGAGCCTACGAGCAGTACTTC

V: TRBV5-1
J: TRBJ1-1
D: .
size: once
CDR3: CASSLAAGRTEAFF
DNA: TGCGCCAGCAGCTTGGCGGCAGGGCGTACTGAAGCTTTCTTT

V: TRBV2
J: TRBJ2-3
D: .
size: .
CDR3: CASSYRVDTDTQYF
DNA: TGTGCCAGCAGTTACAGGGTCGACACAGATACGCAGTATTTT

V: TRBV15
J: TRBJ2-3
D: .
size: .
CDR3: CATSQGRVSTDTQYF
DNA: TGTGCCACCAGCCAGGGCAGGGTTAGCACAGATACGCAGTATTTT

V: TRBV29-1
J: TRBJ2-1
D: TRBD2
size: .
CDR3: CSVEARTSGSVSYNEQFF
DNA: TGCAGCGTTGAAGCCCGGACTAGCGGGAGTGTCTCCTACAATGAGCAGTTCTTC

V: TRBV5-1
J: TRBJ1-5
D: .
size: .
CDR3: CASSLTFRDGGNQPQHF
DNA: TGCGCCAGCAGCTTGACATTCCGGGACGGAGGCAATCAGCCCCAGCATTTT

V: TRBV14
J: TRBJ2-7
D: TRBD2
size: .
CDR3: CASSQLPGLAGAGYEQYF
DNA: TGTGCCAGCAGCCAACTACCGGGACTAGCGGGAGCAGGGTACGAGCAGTACTTC

V: TRBV18
J: TRBJ2-7
D: .
size: .
CDR3: CASSLIDRRDYEQYF
DNA: TGTGCCAGCTCACTAATTGACAGGAGAGATTACGAGCAGTACTTC

V: TRBV18
J: TRBJ1-5
D: TRBD1
size: once
CDR3: CASSLGQGGNNQPQHF
DNA: TGTGCCAGCTCACTAGGACAGGGTGGGAACAATCAGCCCCAGCATTTT

V: TRBV5-8
J: TRBJ2-1
D: TRBD1
size: once
CDR3: CASSFPGTGYNEQFF
DNA: TGTGCCAGCAGCTTCCCCGGGACAGGGTACAATGAGCAGTTCTTC

V: TRBV10-1
J: TRBJ2-2
D: .
size: .
CDR3: CASSESILTGELFF
DNA: TGCGCCAGCAGTGAGTCGATTCTTACCGGGGAGCTGTTTTTT

V: TRBV10-2
J: TRBJ2-5
D: .
size: once
CDR3: CASSPKETQYF
DNA: TGCGCCAGCAGCCCAAAAGAGACCCAGTACTTC

V: TRBV12-5
J: TRBJ2-2
D: .
size: .
CDR3: CASGLVVGANTGELFF
DNA: TGTGCTAGTGGTTTGGTGGTCGGCGCGAACACCGGGGAGCTGTTTTTT

V: TRBV7-2
J: TRBJ2-5
D: .
size: .
CDR3: CASSLVGRAGQETQYF
DNA: TGTGCCAGCAGCCTTGTGGGGCGGGCGGGGCAAGAGACCCAGTACTTC

V: TRBV7-8
J: TRBJ2-7
D: TRBD1
size: .
CDR3: CASSRGQGRYEQYF
DNA: TGTGCCAGCAGCCGGGGACAGGGTAGATACGAGCAGTACTTC

V: TRBV28
J: TRBJ2-5
D: .
size: .
CDR3: CASANPNRDVKTQYF
DNA: TGTGCCAGCGCCAATCCAAACCGGGACGTCAAGACCCAGTACTTC

V: TRBV9
J: TRBJ1-4
D: .
size: .
CDR3: CASSVKGTNEKLFF
DNA: TGTGCCAGCAGCGTAAAGGGGACTAATGAAAAACTGTTTTTT

V: TRBV30
J: TRBJ2-5
D: .
size: .
CDR3: CAWSVGTIGETQYF
DNA: TGTGCCTGGAGTGTAGGGACCATCGGGGAGACCCAGTACTTC

V: TRBV5-1
J: TRBJ2-7
D: .
size: .
CDR3: CASSSEIVNEQYF
DNA: TGCGCCAGCAGCTCCGAGATAGTCAACGAGCAGTACTTC